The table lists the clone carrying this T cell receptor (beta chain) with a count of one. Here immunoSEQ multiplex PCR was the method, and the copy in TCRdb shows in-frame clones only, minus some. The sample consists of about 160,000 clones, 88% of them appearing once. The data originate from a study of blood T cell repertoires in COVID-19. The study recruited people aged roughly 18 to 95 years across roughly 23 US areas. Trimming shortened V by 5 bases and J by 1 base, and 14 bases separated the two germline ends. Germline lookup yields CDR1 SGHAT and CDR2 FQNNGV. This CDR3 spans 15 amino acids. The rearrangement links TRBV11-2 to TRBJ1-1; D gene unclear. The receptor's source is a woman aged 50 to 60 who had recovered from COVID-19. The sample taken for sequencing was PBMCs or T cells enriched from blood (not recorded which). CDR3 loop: CASSLRPTGNTEAFF. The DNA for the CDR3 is TGTGCCAGCAGCCTCCGACCAACGGGGAACACTGAAGCTTTCTTT.